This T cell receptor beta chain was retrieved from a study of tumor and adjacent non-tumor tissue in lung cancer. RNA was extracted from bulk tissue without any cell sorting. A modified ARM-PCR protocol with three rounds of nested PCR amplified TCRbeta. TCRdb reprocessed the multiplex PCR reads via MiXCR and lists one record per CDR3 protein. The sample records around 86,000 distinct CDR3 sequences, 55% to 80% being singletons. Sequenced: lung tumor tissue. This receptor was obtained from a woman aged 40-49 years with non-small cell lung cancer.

CDR3 nucleotide sequence: TGTGCCAGCAGCGGGGCTAGCGGCGGAGGAAGCTGGCAGTACTTC. It specifies CASSGASGGGSWQYF. The chain uses TRBV5-4 and TRBJ2-7; 7 bases fit TRBD2. Trimming removed 4 bases from V and 9 bases from J; junction bases left unmatched: 16. This CDR3 region has 15 residues. Germline assignment: CDR1 SGHNT and CDR2 YYREEE (reference sequence).